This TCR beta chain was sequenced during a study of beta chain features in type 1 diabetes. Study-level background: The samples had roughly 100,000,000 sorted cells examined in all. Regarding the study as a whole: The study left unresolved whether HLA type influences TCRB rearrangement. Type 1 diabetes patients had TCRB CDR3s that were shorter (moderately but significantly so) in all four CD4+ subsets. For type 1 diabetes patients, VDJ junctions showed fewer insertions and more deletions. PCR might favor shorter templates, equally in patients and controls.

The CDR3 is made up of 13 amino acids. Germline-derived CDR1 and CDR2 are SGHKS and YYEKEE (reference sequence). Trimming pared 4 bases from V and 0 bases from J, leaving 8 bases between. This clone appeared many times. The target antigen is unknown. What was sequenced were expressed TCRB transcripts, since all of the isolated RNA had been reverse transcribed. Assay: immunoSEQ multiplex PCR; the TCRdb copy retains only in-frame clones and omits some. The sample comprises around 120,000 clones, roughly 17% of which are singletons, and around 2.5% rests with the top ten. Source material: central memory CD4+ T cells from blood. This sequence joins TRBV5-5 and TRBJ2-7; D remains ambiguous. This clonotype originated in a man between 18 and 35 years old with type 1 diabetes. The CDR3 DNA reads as TGTGCCAGCAGCGCATACACCTCCTACGAGCAGTACTTC. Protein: CASSAYTSYEQYF.